This TCR beta chain came from a study of blood T cells in healthy people across ages. The V gene lost 4 bases and the J gene lost 0 bases, with 8 bases spanning the gap. CDR3 length: 13 residues. Germline loops: CDR1 SQVTM, CDR2 ANQGSEA. Using a J-beta primer mix together with a sample-barcoded 5' primer, a second PCR was run for roughly 7 to 11 cycles. Each cDNA molecule received a tag from a template-switch adaptor that had 12 random nucleotides. TCRdb itself ran the 5' RACE reads through MiXCR, one entry per CDR3 protein. The sample holds hundreds of thousands of distinct CDR3 sequences, 56% seen once.

The chain has TRBV29-1 and TRBJ2-3; D uncertain. Sample: blood. The TCR sequence derives from a man in his forties or fifties in good health. CDR3 DNA: TGCAGCGTTGGAACTACTAGCACAGATACGCAGTATTTT. Amino acid sequence: CSVGTTSTDTQYF.